This TCR beta chain stems from a study of T cell responses to AZD1222 COVID-19 vaccine. Regarding the study as a whole: Repertoire sampling was restricted to post-peak T cell response timepoints.

Produced via immunoSEQ multiplex PCR; TCRdb's table is partial and in-frame only. Here the sample spans tens of thousands of clones, around 80% being singletons. J was trimmed by 5 bases and V by 5 bases; bases with no gene match: 7. This CDR3 has 14 residues. Germline V gene sequence: CDR1 SGHAT, CDR2 FQNNGV. In regard to this clone: Antigen unknown.

The sample consisted of peripheral blood, taken 28 days after the second AZD1222 dose. This clonotype originated in an adult who received the AZD1222 COVID-19 vaccine. V gene TRBV11-2 combines with J gene TRBJ1-1, with 8 nucleotides matching TRBD1. CDR3 sequence (DNA): TGTGCCAGCAGCCTAGGACAGGGTTGGACTGAAGCTTTCTTT. It translates to CASSLGQGWTEAFF.